This T cell receptor (beta chain) was captured by sequencing in a study of tumor-infiltrating lymphocytes in primary liver carcinoma. Study-wide context: Surgeons treated the primary liver carcinoma of the patients by surgical resection. Study observations and caveats: Significantly larger top-250-clone fractions were found in tumors than in blood (p = 0.039). Tumor region pairs showed greater overlap than either tumor-adjacent or tumor-blood pairs did.

In the case of this clonotype: No antigen is known for it. The germline gene is not matched at one end of the junction; a read error may be the cause.

Germline DNA was also extracted, with blood RNA taken from unsorted whole blood. Patients showed chronic HBV infection and an absence of prior treatment. Reverse transcription of 500 to 650 ng total RNA with a constant-region primer produced TCR beta cDNA. Each TCR beta library was derived from three nested multiplex PCR rounds that employed slightly modified ARM-PCR. TRBV1-TRBV30 forward primers paired with a C-beta reverse primer were used in the first two PCR rounds, which ran approximately 10 cycles each. TCRdb called the multiplex PCR reads again in MiXCR, with one record for every CDR3 protein. This table holds fewer than 400,000 distinct CDR3 sequences, 55% to 65% found once. The CDR3 is 14 residues long. Germline assignment: CDR1 LGHNA and CDR2 YSLEER.

The sequence derives from a man between 35 and 55 years old with primary liver carcinoma and hepatitis B virus infection. The sequenced sample was peripheral blood. The V call is TRBV4-3, the J call TRBJ2-7; a possible D gene is TRBD2 (5 bases). The CDR3 DNA is TGCGCCAACAGCCAAGATTGGCGCGACTATGAGCAGTACTTC. Its protein product is CANSQDWRDYEQYF.